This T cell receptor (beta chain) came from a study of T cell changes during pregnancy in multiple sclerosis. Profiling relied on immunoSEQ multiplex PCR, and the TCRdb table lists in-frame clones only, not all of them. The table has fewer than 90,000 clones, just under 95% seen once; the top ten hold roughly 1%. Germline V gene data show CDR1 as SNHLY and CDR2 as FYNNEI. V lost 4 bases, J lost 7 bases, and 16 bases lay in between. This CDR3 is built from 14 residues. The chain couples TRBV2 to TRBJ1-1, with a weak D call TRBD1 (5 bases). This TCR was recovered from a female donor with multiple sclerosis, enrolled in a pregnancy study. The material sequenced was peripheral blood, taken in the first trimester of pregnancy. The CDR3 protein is CASSVGQGYGEAFF. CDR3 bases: TGTGCCAGCAGTGTTGGTCAGGGATATGGTGAAGCTTTCTTT.